These T cell receptor beta chains were read from a single sample in a study of blood T cells in healthy people across ages. TCRdb fed the 5' RACE reads into MiXCR, producing one record per CDR3 protein. The sample lists hundreds of thousands of distinct CDR3 sequences; roughly 50% were seen once. The specimen was blood. The source is a man in his 60s in good health. Both conserved end residues are part of each CDR3.

>TRBJ2-3|TRBV2
CASSEFWGGRGDTQYF
>TRBJ1-2|TRBV25-1
CASSEYGEGGGYTF
>TRBJ2-4|TRBV27
CASSSGTSGLVGEQYF
>TRBJ2-1|TRBV20-1
CSARRAGRNEQFF
>TRBJ2-5|TRBV4-2
CASSQGLAGANQETQYF
>TRBJ1-2|TRBV7-9
CASSPDRIHYGYTF
>TRBJ2-1|TRBV20-1
CSARVRKGGYNEQFF
>TRBJ2-1|TRBV28
CASPPGQGTYNEQFF
>TRBJ2-4|TRBV4-1
CASSPGTSGGARAKNIQYF
>TRBJ2-1|TRBV10-3
CAISGGNYNERFF
>TRBJ1-5|TRBV4-1
CASSDPGQGGRQPQHF